This TCR beta chain was sequenced for a study of blood T cells in healthy people across ages. This clonotype was detected a few times. Its antigen is undetermined. This may be a read error: a much more frequent sequence differs by one nucleotide. A sample-barcoded 5' primer and a J-beta primer mix were used in a second PCR of roughly 6 to 11 cycles. A single record per CDR3 protein comes from TCRdb applying MiXCR to the 5' RACE reads. The sample includes 870,000 or so distinct CDR3 sequences, around 26% of them seen just once. Study observations and caveats: Unsorted PBMCs ruled out conclusive naive versus antigen-experienced comparison.

The study recruited healthy Caucasian donors from Russia who were aged about 6 to 90. Trimming shortened V by 6 bases and J by 2 bases, and 9 bases separated the two germline ends. The CDR3 runs 13 residues. Germline values: CDR1 ENHRY, CDR2 SYGVKD. V is TRBV10-3 and J is TRBJ2-3; D is unclear. Sequenced material: blood. The receptor comes from a woman older than 75 in good health. Here the CDR3 reads CAISWADTDTQYF. For the CDR3, the DNA is TGTGCCATCAGCTGGGCCGACACAGATACGCAGTATTTT.